Listed below are T cell receptor beta chains from one sample, sequenced in a study of blood T cell repertoires in COVID-19. Repertoires were generated with immunoSEQ multiplex PCR, while TCRdb's copy carries only in-frame clones and drops some. Of some 37,000 clones detected, 81% appear once; the ten largest clones hold approximately 30%. Material: peripheral blood. Receptors were obtained from an elderly man with active or convalescent COVID-19. Both conserved end residues are part of each CDR3. The order of the fields is J gene, clone size, D gene, V gene, CDR3 DNA, CDR3 protein. The D gene is left open where the match is weak. Part of the rows lack a size; the others show once, few, many or a class for expanded clones.

j_gene: TRBJ2-5
abundance: .
d_gene: TRBD1
v_gene: TRBV18
CDR3nt: TGTGCCAGCTCACGAGAAGCCACAGGGGCGGAGACCCAGTACTTC
CDR3aa: CASSREATGAETQYF

j_gene: TRBJ1-4
abundance: .
d_gene: .
v_gene: TRBV11-2
CDR3nt: TGTGCCAGCAGCCCCACCCCGGAACAGCACCTAAAACTGTTTTTT
CDR3aa: CASSPTPEQHLKLFF

j_gene: TRBJ2-7
abundance: .
d_gene: .
v_gene: TRBV27
CDR3nt: TGTGCCAGCAGTTTATACGTCTCGGAGCGCGAGCAGTACTTC
CDR3aa: CASSLYVSEREQYF

j_gene: TRBJ2-3
abundance: .
d_gene: TRBD2
v_gene: TRBV4-3
CDR3nt: TGCGCCAGCAGCCAAGATCGCATCGGACTAGCGGGGGGGGTCACGAATACGCAGTATTTT
CDR3aa: CASSQDRIGLAGGVTNTQYF

j_gene: TRBJ1-2
abundance: .
d_gene: TRBD1
v_gene: TRBV11-2
CDR3nt: TGTGCCAGCAGCTTTGGACAGGGGGCCTATGGCTACACCTTC
CDR3aa: CASSFGQGAYGYTF

j_gene: TRBJ2-1
abundance: .
d_gene: TRBD2
v_gene: TRBV7-9
CDR3nt: TGTGCCAGCAGCCTGGGGGGAGCGGGAGGTCGTAATGAGCAGTTCTTC
CDR3aa: CASSLGGAGGRNEQFF

j_gene: TRBJ2-7
abundance: .
d_gene: .
v_gene: TRBV6-5
CDR3nt: TGTGCCAGCAGTTCCGGGGGGCGGGAGTTATACGAGCAGTACTTC
CDR3aa: CASSSGGRELYEQYF

j_gene: TRBJ2-1
abundance: once
d_gene: TRBD2
v_gene: TRBV5-1
CDR3nt: TGCGCCAGCAGCTCACTAGCGGGAAGCTACAATGAGCAGTTCTTC
CDR3aa: CASSSLAGSYNEQFF

j_gene: TRBJ2-1
abundance: .
d_gene: .
v_gene: TRBV24-1
CDR3nt: TGTGCCACCAGTGGGATGGGGGGGCAGCAGTTCTTC
CDR3aa: CATSGMGGQQFF

j_gene: TRBJ1-5
abundance: .
d_gene: .
v_gene: TRBV15
CDR3nt: TGTGCCACCAGCAGAGATCAGTACAGCCGAAATCAGCCCCAGCATTTT
CDR3aa: CATSRDQYSRNQPQHF

j_gene: TRBJ2-3
abundance: .
d_gene: .
v_gene: TRBV5-4
CDR3nt: TGTGCCAGCAGCTTGTACAGTCTCGGTGGAGATACGCAGTATTTT
CDR3aa: CASSLYSLGGDTQYF

j_gene: TRBJ1-1
abundance: .
d_gene: .
v_gene: TRBV11-3
CDR3nt: TGTGCCAGCAGCTTTGGTCATAGCTCTGAAGCTTTCTTT
CDR3aa: CASSFGHSSEAFF

j_gene: TRBJ1-3
abundance: .
d_gene: .
v_gene: TRBV6-2/TRBV6-3
CDR3nt: TGTGCCAGCAGTTACCGGACTAGTCCTTCTGGAAACACCATATATTTT
CDR3aa: CASSYRTSPSGNTIYF

j_gene: TRBJ2-1
abundance: .
d_gene: .
v_gene: TRBV11-3
CDR3nt: TGTGCCAGCAGCCCCGCGAGGGGGAAGGGTGAGCAGTTCTTC
CDR3aa: CASSPARGKGEQFF